This TCR beta chain was documented in a study of blood T cell repertoires in COVID-19. Across the study: There were acute and convalescent COVID-19 samples, and they came from the United States, Italy and Spain. PBMCs, B-cell-depleted T cells, or T cells were the source of the cDNA or gDNA that made up the material.

Per the original methods: Estimation of nucleated cell counts relied on the amplification of reference gene primers. Libraries were prepared by immunoSEQ multiplex PCR; TCRdb keeps only in-frame clonotypes and omits some of them. The DNA was the basis for D and trimming; V, J and clone size are from that table. The profile covers around 140,000 clones, with around 87% appearing a single time and approximately 40% taken by the ten largest. Trimming cost V 6 bases and J 4 bases, with 15 bases left between them. The CDR3 is 14 residues long. The V gene's germline CDR1 is MNHEY and CDR2 SMNVEV (reference sequence).

The sequenced sample consisted of peripheral blood. V usage is TRBV27 and J usage is TRBJ1-2; D might be TRBD1 (5 bases). This sequence originates from a man aged 45-60 years who had recovered from COVID-19. The CDR3 sequence: CASRSTARFYGYTF. In DNA, the CDR3 is TGTGCCAGCAGGTCGACAGCTAGATTCTATGGCTACACCTTC.